Each of the 29 T cell receptor beta chains below was sequenced from the same sample in a study of quantifying T cell responses using KT2 cells. Study background: cDNA was made from DNase-treated RNA using alpha and beta constant primers.

A single-stranded UMI oligo with SP2 sequence was ligated to cDNA 3' ends. An equimolar mix of RC1.1 and RC1.2 primed the beta chain across TRBC1 and TRBC2. TCRdb recomputed calls from the UMI-ligation and nested PCR reads with MiXCR, one row per CDR3 protein. The repertoire consists of fewer than 60,000 distinct CDR3 sequences, with approximately 10% occurring once and the leading ten covering 10%. Sequenced: PBMCs spiked with cells of the T cell clone KT2. These receptors originate from a human donor.

This clonotype was recorded once. The chain employs TRBV5-1 and TRBJ2-5; 10 nucleotides align to TRBD1. CDR1 is SGHRS, CDR2 YFSETQ, per germline. V was clipped by 3 bases and J by 3 bases; unmatched bases: 2. The CDR3 covers 14 residues. CDR3 amino acids: CASSSGTGEETQYF. The DNA of the CDR3 is TGCGCCAGCAGCTCCGGGACAGGGGAAGAGACCCAGTACTTC. The entire variable domain, with the rest obtained from reference TRBV5-1 and TRBJ2-5, is as follows: KAGVTQTPRYLIKTRGQQVTLSCSPISGHRSVSWYQQTPGQGLQFLFEYFSETQRNKGNFPGRFSGRQFSNSRSEMNVSTLELGDSALYLCASSSGTGEETQYFGPGTRLLVL.

The rearrangement joins TRBV15 to TRBJ1-6; possible D gene TRBD1, 5 bases. Germline V gene lookup returns CDR1 LNHNV and CDR2 YYDKDF (reference sequence). CDR3 length: 15 residues. The V end was cut by 1 base, the J end by 8 bases, with 12 bases between. In DNA form, the CDR3 reads TGTGCCACCAGCAGAGCGCGGCAGGGAGATTCACCCCTCCACTTT. The encoded protein is CATSRARQGDSPLHF.

The chain links TRBV7-9 to TRBJ2-1; D is perhaps TRBD2 (6 bases). V was trimmed by 8 bases and J by 5 bases, leaving 16 bases between them. The CDR3 contains 14 residues. The germline V gene has CDR1 SEHNR and CDR2 FQNEAQ (reference sequence). The CDR3 here is CASPKGLPNNEQFF. For the CDR3, the DNA is TGTGCCAGCCCAAAGGGACTCCCCAACAATGAGCAGTTCTTC.

The chain carries TRBV27 and TRBJ1-5; tentative D call: TRBD1 (5 bases). V lost 10 bases and J 5 bases, leaving 15 bases between the germline ends. CDR1 and CDR2 from the germline V gene are MNHEY and SMNVEV (reference sequence). This CDR3 region has 13 residues. This CDR3 is CATGGWGDQPQHF. The CDR3 DNA is TGTGCCACCGGGGGTTGGGGCGATCAGCCCCAGCATTTT.

This clonotype was seen more than once but under ten times. The chain is built from TRBV23-1 and TRBJ1-5; D unclear. Being an ORF, TRBV23-1 has a function that is uncertain. Trimming pared 9 bases from V and 0 bases from J, leaving 15 bases between. CDR3 length: 15 amino acids. The CDR3 sequence: CARPGLEISNQPQHF. CDR3 coding DNA: TGCGCCAGACCGGGCCTCGAGATTAGCAATCAGCCCCAGCATTTT.

This clonotype was seen more than once but under ten times. The V gene is TRBV7-9, the J gene TRBJ2-3; the D is unclear. The V gene lost 5 bases and the J gene lost 4 bases, with 13 bases spanning the gap. The CDR3 loop spans 14 amino acids. CDR1 and CDR2 (germline): SEHNR, FQNEAQ (reference sequence). The chain's CDR3 is CASSPLWSADTQYF. The CDR3 bases are TGTGCCAGCAGCCCCCTTTGGTCTGCAGATACGCAGTATTTT.

This clonotype was counted many times. The genes are TRBV6-5 and TRBJ1-1, with a tentative D call TRBD1 (5 bases). Germline V lookup: CDR1 MNHEY, CDR2 SVGAGI. The length of the CDR3 is 13 residues. Trimming stripped 5 bases from V and 5 bases from J, with 12 bases between. The CDR3 spells CASSPTGGTEAFF. The CDR3 bases are TGTGCCAGCAGTCCCACTGGGGGGACTGAAGCTTTCTTT.

The chain uses TRBV21-1 and TRBJ2-7; the table's D gene call, TRBD1, was not cross checked with the DNA. TRBV21-1 is classified as a pseudogene. This CDR3 is 17 amino acids long. For the CDR3, the DNA is TGTGCCAGCAGCACGCGGGGCCCGGGACAGGGATTAGACGAGCAGTACTTC. Amino acids: CASSTRGPGQGLDEQYF.

This clonotype was counted ten times or more. V and J are TRBV7-2 and TRBJ2-3; D perhaps matches TRBD2 (5 bases). Germline values: CDR1 SGHTA, CDR2 FQGNSA. The CDR3 contains 15 residues. Trimming cost V 5 bases and J 2 bases, with 14 bases left between them. The CDR3 region is CASSRFRGDTDTQYF. The CDR3 DNA sequence: TGTGCCAGCAGCCGTTTCCGGGGAGACACAGATACGCAGTATTTT. The variable domain in full, completed from reference TRBV7-2 and TRBJ2-3, reads GAGVSQSPSNKVTEKGKDVELRCDPISGHTALYWYRQSLGQGLEFLIYFQGNSAPDKSGLPSDRFSAERTGGSVSTLTIQRTQQEDSAVYLCASSRFRGDTDTQYFGPGTRLTVL.

In this sample, this clonotype turned up a few times. The chain recombines TRBV3-1 with TRBJ1-1; D remains unclear. The CDR3 covers 14 residues. Trimming left V 2 bases short and J 5 bases short, with 12 bases between. Germline assignment: CDR1 LGHDT and CDR2 YNNKEL (reference sequence). The CDR3 nucleotides read TGTGCCAGCAGCCAAAGAGGTGGGAGGACTGAAGCTTTCTTT. This translates into CASSQRGGRTEAFF.

This chain connects TRBV7-9 to TRBJ1-6; D might be TRBD1 (5 bases). The germline CDR1 and CDR2 sequences are SEHNR and FQNEAQ (reference sequence). V gave up 6 bases and J gave up 3 bases, with 15 bases separating them. This CDR3 contains 16 residues. CDR3 in amino acids: CASSRGAGLYNSPLHF. CDR3 DNA: TGTGCCAGCAGTCGTGGTGCAGGGCTCTATAATTCACCCCTCCACTTT.

This clonotype showed up many times. The chain uses TRBV2 and TRBJ2-1; a weak D match, TRBD1 (5 bases). The CDR3 consists of 13 residues. V was shortened by 7 bases and J by 6 bases, with 13 bases between the two germline ends. Germline CDR1 and CDR2: SNHLY and FYNNEI. CDR3 loop: CASTETAPNEQFF. As DNA, the CDR3 is TGTGCCAGCACGGAGACAGCCCCCAATGAGCAGTTCTTC.

This clonotype occurred a few times. The gene calls are TRBV3-1 and TRBJ2-3; 8 nucleotides match TRBD1. Trimming removed 8 bases from V and 8 bases from J; junction bases left unmatched: 9. Germline V lookup: CDR1 LGHDT, CDR2 YNNKEL (reference sequence). The CDR3 is made up of 13 amino acids. This CDR3 is CASGTGDWGTQYF. The DNA for the CDR3 is TGTGCCAGCGGGACAGGTGATTGGGGTACGCAGTATTTT.

Relative to its sample, this clonotype is medium-sized. This chain uses TRBV4-2 with TRBJ2-7, with 9 bases that match TRBD2. CDR3 size: 15 residues. Losses at the gene ends were 0 bases for V and 5 bases for J; bases not matched to a gene: 5. The V gene's germline CDR1 is LGHNA and CDR2 YNFKEQ. DNA for the CDR3: TGTGCCAGCAGCCAAGAAAAATTAGCGGGAGACGAGCAGTACTTC. Translated, it gives CASSQEKLAGDEQYF.

This clonotype turned up a few times. The chain recombines TRBV7-6 with TRBJ1-6; TRBD1 matches 9 bases. V dropped 4 bases and J dropped 8; count of bases not matched to a gene: 6. This CDR3 has 15 residues. In germline, CDR1 is SGHVS, CDR2 FNYEAQ. Here the CDR3 DNA reads TGTGCCAGCAGCTCCCAGGGACAGGGTGATTCACCCCTCCACTTT. As protein: CASSSQGQGDSPLHF.

This clonotype was seen only a few times. V usage is TRBV5-1 and J usage is TRBJ2-1, with TRBD2 identical over 9 bases. CDR3 length: 15 residues. V was pared by 0 bases and J by 4 bases, with 2 bases of the junction left unmatched. Germline CDR1 SGHRS, CDR2 YFSETQ. CDR3 region: CASSLGRGGYNEQFF. CDR3 DNA: TGCGCCAGCAGCTTGGGGCGGGGGGGGTACAATGAGCAGTTCTTC. Full variable domain (rest looked up from reference TRBV5-1 and TRBJ2-1): KAGVTQTPRYLIKTRGQQVTLSCSPISGHRSVSWYQQTPGQGLQFLFEYFSETQRNKGNFPGRFSGRQFSNSRSEMNVSTLELGDSALYLCASSLGRGGYNEQFFGPGTRLTVL.

The V gene is TRBV5-6, the J gene TRBJ2-7; 11 bases match TRBD2. Germline V gives CDR1 SGHDT, CDR2 YYEEEE. The CDR3 runs to 15 residues. J gave up 3 bases and V 7 bases, and 9 bases lay outside the gene matches. CDR3 bases: TGTGCCAGCGGCAAACCGACTAGCGGGGACTACGAGCAGTACTTC. Its protein product is CASGKPTSGDYEQYF.

The rearrangement uses TRBV3-1 and TRBJ1-2; TRBD1 might be the D (6 bases). With 0 bases removed from V and 4 bases from J, the gap between germline ends came to 21 bases. The germline CDR1 and CDR2 sequences are LGHDT and YNNKEL (reference sequence). CDR3 length: 18 amino acids. The CDR3 spells CASSQESVKGVPFYGYTF. The CDR3 DNA sequence: TGTGCCAGCAGCCAAGAAAGTGTGAAGGGGGTGCCCTTCTATGGCTACACCTTC.

The chain uses TRBV20-1 and TRBJ2-2, with 8 bases lining up with TRBD2. The germline CDR1 and CDR2 sequences are DFQATT and SNEGSKA (reference sequence). Germline trimming cut 1 base from V and 2 bases from J; bases unmatched to any gene: 9. CDR3 size: 17 residues. CDR3 nucleotides: TGCAGTGCTAGAGCCACGGGGGGGGCATACAACACCGGGGAGCTGTTTTTT. It yields the protein CSARATGGAYNTGELFF.

V usage is TRBV6-1 and J usage is TRBJ2-1; TRBD2 matches at 8 bases. The CDR3 is 15 amino acids. V lost 4 bases to trimming and J lost 13 bases; unmatched junction nucleotides: 15. The germline V gene encodes CDR1 MNHNS and CDR2 SASEGT. CDR3 DNA sequence: TGTGCCAGCAGTGCAAGCAAGTACGGGACTAGTTTTCAGTTCTTC. Translated, it gives CASSASKYGTSFQFF.

This clonotype came up a few times. The V gene is TRBV14, the J gene TRBJ2-7; D remains ambiguous. The germline CDR1 and CDR2 sequences are SGHDN and FVKESK. CDR3 length: 12 amino acids. V lost 1 base and J lost 5, with 6 bases in between. The CDR3 nucleotides are TGTGCCAGCAGCCAAGTTGTAAACGAGCAGTACTTC. Protein sequence: CASSQVVNEQYF.

This clonotype was seen ten or more times. The CDR3 reads CASSKRIRFVVVSYEQYF. The CDR3 region has the DNA TGTGCCAGCAGCAAGAGAATACGATTCGTCGTAGTCTCCTACGAGCAGTACTTC. The chain recombines TRBV21-1 with TRBJ2-7. TRBV21-1 is designated a pseudogene. The CDR3 is 18 amino acids.

The chain has TRBV5-1 and TRBJ1-5; the match to TRBD1 covers 10 bases. This CDR3 contains 16 residues. Germline-derived CDR1 and CDR2 are SGHRS and YFSETQ. Losses at the gene ends were 3 bases for V and 7 bases for J; bases not matched to a gene: 10. In nucleotides, the CDR3 is TGCGCCAGCAGCTCCTGCCCTGACAGGGGGCACCAGCCCCAGCATTTT. As protein: CASSSCPDRGHQPQHF.

There are many counts of this clonotype. The chain links TRBV11-2 to TRBJ2-2, with D uncertain. The CDR3 sequence is 13 residues long. Trimming removed 1 base at V and 5 bases at J, with 5 bases between. Germline values: CDR1 SGHAT, CDR2 FQNNGV. The CDR3 region has the DNA TGTGCCAGCAGCTTAGTTGGGACCGGGGAGCTGTTTTTT. It encodes CASSLVGTGELFF.

This chain links TRBV6-5 with TRBJ1-5; TRBD1 matches 7 bases. The CDR3 is made up of 15 amino acids. Germline lookup yields CDR1 MNHEY and CDR2 SVGAGI. After removal of 4 bases from V and 1 base from J, the junction contained 4 bases not matched to a gene. The CDR3 region has the DNA TGTGCCAGCAGTTCCCTACAGGGGAGCAATCAGCCCCAGCATTTT. As protein: CASSSLQGSNQPQHF.

This clonotype was detected many times. The chain has TRBV11-2 and TRBJ2-1; 14 nucleotides agree with TRBD2. The V gene's germline CDR1 is SGHAT and CDR2 FQNNGV. Trimming took 6 bases from V and 9 from J; bases not matched to a gene: 10. The CDR3 loop spans 16 amino acids. CDR3: CASRKGTSGSSSEQFF. CDR3 in DNA: TGTGCCAGCAGAAAGGGGACTAGCGGGAGTTCTAGTGAGCAGTTCTTC. Combining the CDR3 with reference TRBV11-2 and TRBJ2-1 gives the whole variable domain EAGVAQSPRYKIIEKRQSVAFWCNPISGHATLYWYQQILGQGPKLLIQFQNNGVVDDSQLPKDRFSAERLKGVDSTLKIQPAKLEDSAVYLCASRKGTSGSSSEQFFGPGTRLTVL.

The chain combines TRBV20-1 with TRBJ1-1, with D hard to call. CDR3 length: 14 residues. The V and J ends lost 4 bases and 2 bases respectively, with 14 bases between them. Germline CDR1 is DFQATT and CDR2 is SNEGSKA (reference sequence). The CDR3 DNA follows: TGCAGTGCTAACGCTGGCAGCTTAAACACTGAAGCTTTCTTT. This gives the protein CSANAGSLNTEAFF.

At least ten counts were recorded for this clonotype. The genes are TRBV30 and TRBJ1-1, with 11 bases that match TRBD1. Germline lookup yields CDR1 GTSNPN and CDR2 SVGIG (reference sequence). V was clipped by 4 bases and J by 8 bases; unmatched bases: 6. The CDR3 extends over 13 amino acids. The CDR3 DNA sequence: TGTGCCTGGACCCTTAGGACAGGGGGCGAAGCTTTCTTT. Protein: CAWTLRTGGEAFF.

This rearrangement joins TRBV7-9 to TRBJ2-7, with a tentative D call TRBD1 (6 bases). The length of the CDR3 is 14 residues. Trimming removed 5 bases from V and 4 bases from J, with 15 bases in between. Germline assignment: CDR1 SEHNR and CDR2 FQNEAQ (reference sequence). CDR3 loop: CASSHTGSGYEQYF. For the CDR3, the DNA is TGTGCCAGCAGCCATACAGGGTCTGGATACGAGCAGTACTTC.